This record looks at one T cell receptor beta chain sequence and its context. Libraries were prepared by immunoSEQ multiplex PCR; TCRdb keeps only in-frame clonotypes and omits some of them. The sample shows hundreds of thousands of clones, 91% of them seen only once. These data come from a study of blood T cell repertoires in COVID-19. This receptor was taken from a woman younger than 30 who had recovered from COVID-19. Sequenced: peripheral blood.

CDR3 residues: CAWSADRGDYGYTF. The CDR3 bases are TGTGCCTGGAGTGCAGACAGGGGGGACTATGGCTACACCTTC. J is TRBJ1-2 and V is TRBV30, with TRBD1 matching over 9 bases. The CDR3 is 14 residues long. Looked up from germline, CDR1 is GTSNPN and CDR2 is SVGIG (reference sequence). V gave up 1 base and J gave up 3 bases; unmatched junction bases: 3.